The table lists the clone carrying this TCR beta chain with a few counts. Alongside a J-beta primer mix, a sample-barcoded 5' primer served in a second PCR lasting roughly 7 to 12 cycles. TCRdb analysed the 5' RACE reads with MiXCR anew, one entry per CDR3 protein. The sample lists about 1,500,000 distinct CDR3 sequences, about 30% occurring once. The sample belongs to a study of blood T cells in healthy people across ages. The germline V gene encodes CDR1 GTSNPN and CDR2 SVGIG (reference sequence). V dropped 2 bases and J dropped 5; count of bases not matched to a gene: 6. This CDR3 is built from 14 residues.

The TCR sequence derives from a woman aged 25 to 39 in good health. Sequences were obtained from blood. V is TRBV30 and J is TRBJ2-7; 10 nucleotides align to TRBD1. This chain's CDR3 is CAWSRDRGYNEQYF. Here the CDR3 DNA reads TGTGCCTGGAGTAGGGACAGGGGATACAACGAGCAGTACTTC.